This is a list of T cell receptor beta chains from one sample in a study of blood T cell repertoires in COVID-19. The data were produced by immunoSEQ multiplex PCR, yet TCRdb's version contains in-frame clones alone and is incomplete. The sample contains about 140,000 clones, 85% to 90% of which appear only once. The source material was peripheral blood. Source of these receptors: a woman aged 50 to 60 with active or convalescent COVID-19. Both conserved end residues are part of each CDR3. D genes are given only for firm matches. Size is omitted from some rows. Given values are once, few, many or a class for expanded clones.

v_gene: TRBV7-6
j_gene: TRBJ2-2
len: 16
abundance: .
d_gene: TRBD2
CDR3nt: TGTGCCAGCAGCTATACTAGCGGGCGAAACACCGGGGAGCTGTTTTTT
CDR3aa: CASSYTSGRNTGELFF

v_gene: TRBV10-3
j_gene: TRBJ2-2
len: 12
abundance: .
d_gene: TRBD2
CDR3nt: TGTGCCATCACGGGGGGCACCGGGGAGCTGTTTTTT
CDR3aa: CAITGGTGELFF

v_gene: TRBV9
j_gene: TRBJ2-4
len: 13
abundance: .
d_gene: .
CDR3nt: TGTGCCAGCAGCCCAAGTATGGGAGACATTCAGTACTTC
CDR3aa: CASSPSMGDIQYF

v_gene: TRBV7-7
j_gene: TRBJ2-2
len: 15
abundance: once
d_gene: TRBD1
CDR3nt: TGTGCTAGCAGCTCCCGGGACAGGGGGCTCGGGGAGCTGTTTTTT
CDR3aa: CASSSRDRGLGELFF

v_gene: TRBV5-1
j_gene: TRBJ2-5
len: 14
abundance: .
d_gene: .
CDR3nt: TGCGCCAGCAGCTTGGGCAACCCCGGGGAGACCCAGTACTTC
CDR3aa: CASSLGNPGETQYF

v_gene: TRBV6-5
j_gene: TRBJ1-5
len: 14
abundance: .
d_gene: .
CDR3nt: TGTGCCAGCAGTTATTCCCGGGACAATCAGCCCCAGCATTTT
CDR3aa: CASSYSRDNQPQHF

v_gene: TRBV5-1
j_gene: TRBJ1-1
len: 15
abundance: .
d_gene: TRBD1
CDR3nt: TGCGCCAGCAGCTTGAGGAGGACAGGGAACACTGAAGCTTTCTTT
CDR3aa: CASSLRRTGNTEAFF

v_gene: TRBV9
j_gene: TRBJ1-2
len: 14
abundance: .
d_gene: TRBD1
CDR3nt: TGTGCCAGCAGCCTCCGGACAGGTCTCTATGGCTACACCTTC
CDR3aa: CASSLRTGLYGYTF

v_gene: TRBV6-1
j_gene: TRBJ2-2
len: 15
abundance: .
d_gene: TRBD2
CDR3nt: TGTGCCAGCAGAGAAAGGCTAGCGGGAGCCGGGGAGCTGTTTTTT
CDR3aa: CASRERLAGAGELFF

v_gene: TRBV3-1/TRBV3-2
j_gene: TRBJ2-3
len: 17
abundance: .
d_gene: .
CDR3nt: TGTGCCAGCAGCCAAGCCGGCTGGGAGGGGGAGGAAGATACGCAGTATTTT
CDR3aa: CASSQAGWEGEEDTQYF

v_gene: TRBV7-8
j_gene: TRBJ2-7
len: 16
abundance: once
d_gene: TRBD2
CDR3nt: TGTGCCAGCAGCGCCCCGTTTGGACTAGCGGGCTACGAGCAGTACTTC
CDR3aa: CASSAPFGLAGYEQYF

v_gene: TRBV11-3
j_gene: TRBJ2-1
len: 14
abundance: .
d_gene: TRBD2
CDR3nt: TGTGCCAGCAGCACCGCGGGAGCCTACAATGAGCAGTTCTTC
CDR3aa: CASSTAGAYNEQFF

v_gene: TRBV6-2/TRBV6-3
j_gene: TRBJ2-7
len: 15
abundance: .
d_gene: .
CDR3nt: TGTGCCAGCAGTTTGCCCCTGAAGGGGCTGAACGAGCAGTACTTC
CDR3aa: CASSLPLKGLNEQYF

v_gene: TRBV29-1
j_gene: TRBJ1-2
len: 16
abundance: .
d_gene: TRBD1
CDR3nt: TGCAGCGCTCCCGGACAGGGGGCAGCTGGTGACTATGGCTACACCTTC
CDR3aa: CSAPGQGAAGDYGYTF

v_gene: TRBV21-1
j_gene: TRBJ2-7
len: 20
abundance: .
d_gene: .
CDR3nt: TGTGCCAGCAGCAAACTGCCACACGGGGCGGAGGCCGGGAGTGTGGTCGGGCAGTACTTC
CDR3aa: CASSKLPHGAEAGSVVGQYF

v_gene: TRBV3-1/TRBV3-2
j_gene: TRBJ1-4
len: 14
abundance: few
d_gene: .
CDR3nt: TGTGCCAGCAGCCGGGGGGTAGGGAATGAAAAACTGTTTTTT
CDR3aa: CASSRGVGNEKLFF

v_gene: TRBV11-1
j_gene: TRBJ2-6
len: 19
abundance: .
d_gene: .
CDR3nt: TGTGCCAGCAGCTTAGCGGACACCCAAGGCAGCTCTGGGGCCAACGTCCTGACTTTC
CDR3aa: CASSLADTQGSSGANVLTF

v_gene: TRBV11-1
j_gene: TRBJ1-2
len: 13
abundance: .
d_gene: .
CDR3nt: TGTGCCAGCAGCCCACTTTCTAACTATGGCTACACCTTC
CDR3aa: CASSPLSNYGYTF

v_gene: TRBV6-2/TRBV6-3
j_gene: TRBJ1-5
len: 20
abundance: .
d_gene: TRBD1
CDR3nt: TGTGCCAGCAGTTACAGGGGGACAGGGTGGGATATCGGTAGCAATCAGCCCCAGCATTTT
CDR3aa: CASSYRGTGWDIGSNQPQHF

v_gene: TRBV2
j_gene: TRBJ2-4
len: 13
abundance: .
d_gene: .
CDR3nt: TGTGCCAGCAATCGGGGGACAGAAAACATTCAGTACTTC
CDR3aa: CASNRGTENIQYF

v_gene: TRBV6-1
j_gene: TRBJ1-2
len: 17
abundance: .
d_gene: .
CDR3nt: TGTGCCAGCAGTGAACACAGGGATCCTTTGTTGTTGATCGGCTACACCTTC
CDR3aa: CASSEHRDPLLLIGYTF

v_gene: TRBV2
j_gene: TRBJ2-1
len: 13
abundance: .
d_gene: TRBD2
CDR3nt: TGTGCCAGCACGGCGGGGGGGCCCAGTGAGCAGTTCTTC
CDR3aa: CASTAGGPSEQFF

v_gene: TRBV5-1
j_gene: TRBJ2-1
len: 14
abundance: .
d_gene: TRBD2
CDR3nt: TGCGCCAGCAGGGCGGGAGCGCCTGGGGATGAGCAGTTCTTC
CDR3aa: CASRAGAPGDEQFF

v_gene: TRBV3-1/TRBV3-2
j_gene: TRBJ1-1
len: 13
abundance: once
d_gene: .
CDR3nt: TGTGCCAGCAGACCACAGGAGAACACTGAAGCTTTCTTT
CDR3aa: CASRPQENTEAFF

v_gene: TRBV7-9
j_gene: TRBJ2-1
len: 15
abundance: .
d_gene: .
CDR3nt: TGTGCCAGCAGCCACAGCAATTCTCCTCACAATGAGCAGTTCTTC
CDR3aa: CASSHSNSPHNEQFF

v_gene: TRBV18
j_gene: TRBJ1-2
len: 15
abundance: .
d_gene: TRBD1
CDR3nt: TGTGCCAGCTCACCCGGGACAGGCGTTAACTATGGCTACACCTTC
CDR3aa: CASSPGTGVNYGYTF

v_gene: TRBV13
j_gene: TRBJ1-1
len: 14
abundance: .
d_gene: .
CDR3nt: TGTGCCAGCAGCCTGGGACATACGAACACTGAAGCTTTCTTT
CDR3aa: CASSLGHTNTEAFF

v_gene: TRBV11-2
j_gene: TRBJ1-5
len: 14
abundance: .
d_gene: .
CDR3nt: TGTGCCAGCAGCTTAGACAGAAGCGATCAGCCCCAGCATTTT
CDR3aa: CASSLDRSDQPQHF

v_gene: TRBV10-3
j_gene: TRBJ2-2
len: 18
abundance: .
d_gene: TRBD1
CDR3nt: TGTGCCATCAGTGAGGAAAACAGGGGACGGTGGAACACCGGGGAGCTGTTTTTT
CDR3aa: CAISEENRGRWNTGELFF

v_gene: TRBV7-2
j_gene: TRBJ2-1
len: 15
abundance: .
d_gene: TRBD1
CDR3nt: TGTGCCAGCAGCTTAGACAGGGGCTCCTACAATGAGCAGTTCTTC
CDR3aa: CASSLDRGSYNEQFF

v_gene: TRBV7-9
j_gene: TRBJ1-1
len: 15
abundance: .
d_gene: .
CDR3nt: TGTGCCAGCAGCCACGGGAACATACTAAACACTGAAGCTTTCTTT
CDR3aa: CASSHGNILNTEAFF

v_gene: TRBV24-1
j_gene: TRBJ2-1
len: 15
abundance: .
d_gene: TRBD2
CDR3nt: TGTGCCACCACCTCGAGCAGCGGGACGTACAATGAGCAGTTCTTC
CDR3aa: CATTSSSGTYNEQFF

v_gene: TRBV7-9
j_gene: TRBJ2-6
len: 8
abundance: .
d_gene: .
CDR3nt: TGTGCCAGCAGCCAAGGGGCTTTC
CDR3aa: CASSQGAF

v_gene: TRBV9
j_gene: TRBJ2-7
len: 13
abundance: .
d_gene: .
CDR3nt: TGTGCCAGCAGCGTAGCGGACTTGGGCGAGCAGTACTTC
CDR3aa: CASSVADLGEQYF

v_gene: TRBV19
j_gene: TRBJ2-1
len: 14
abundance: .
d_gene: TRBD2
CDR3nt: TGTGCCAGTAGTCAAATAGCGGGGGTCAATGAGCAGTTCTTC
CDR3aa: CASSQIAGVNEQFF

v_gene: TRBV3-1/TRBV3-2
j_gene: TRBJ1-4
len: 16
abundance: .
d_gene: .
CDR3nt: TGTGCCAGCAGCCCCCGGCGGGTCGTGGCTAATGAAAAACTGTTTTTT
CDR3aa: CASSPRRVVANEKLFF

v_gene: TRBV12-3/TRBV12-4
j_gene: TRBJ1-1
len: 12
abundance: .
d_gene: .
CDR3nt: TGTGCCAGCAGTTTAGAGGGAGTGGGAGCTTTCTTT
CDR3aa: CASSLEGVGAFF

v_gene: TRBV24-1
j_gene: TRBJ1-2
len: 16
abundance: once
d_gene: TRBD1
CDR3nt: TGTGCCACCAGTGATGGGGGGACAGGGGCAGTTGGTGGCTACACCTTC
CDR3aa: CATSDGGTGAVGGYTF

v_gene: TRBV19
j_gene: TRBJ1-6
len: 17
abundance: .
d_gene: .
CDR3nt: TGTGCCAGTAGTATCTGGAGATCGGGGTCCTATAATTCACCCCTCCACTTT
CDR3aa: CASSIWRSGSYNSPLHF

v_gene: TRBV28
j_gene: TRBJ2-7
len: 11
abundance: .
d_gene: .
CDR3nt: TGTGCCAGCAATACGGGATACGAGCAGTACTTC
CDR3aa: CASNTGYEQYF

v_gene: TRBV5-4
j_gene: TRBJ2-2
len: 14
abundance: .
d_gene: .
CDR3nt: TGTGCCAGCAGCTTGGCCGGGGGCACCGGGGAGCTGTTTTTT
CDR3aa: CASSLAGGTGELFF

v_gene: TRBV28
j_gene: TRBJ2-7
len: 15
abundance: .
d_gene: .
CDR3nt: TGTGCCAGCACCGATACCACAGGTAGCTCCTACGAGCAGTACTTC
CDR3aa: CASTDTTGSSYEQYF

v_gene: TRBV5-4
j_gene: TRBJ2-2
len: 14
abundance: .
d_gene: TRBD1
CDR3nt: TGTGCCAGCAGCTTTGGACAGGACACCGGGGAGCTGTTTTTT
CDR3aa: CASSFGQDTGELFF